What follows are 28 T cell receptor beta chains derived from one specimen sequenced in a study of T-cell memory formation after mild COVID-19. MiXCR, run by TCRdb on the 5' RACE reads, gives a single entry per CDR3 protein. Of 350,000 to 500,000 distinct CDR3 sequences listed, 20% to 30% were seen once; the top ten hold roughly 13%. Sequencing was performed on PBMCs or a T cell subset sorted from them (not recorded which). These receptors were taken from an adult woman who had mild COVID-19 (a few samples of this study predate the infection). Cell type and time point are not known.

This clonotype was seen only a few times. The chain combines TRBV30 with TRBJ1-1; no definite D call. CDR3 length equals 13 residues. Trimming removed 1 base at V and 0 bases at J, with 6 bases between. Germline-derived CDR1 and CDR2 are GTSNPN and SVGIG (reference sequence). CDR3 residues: CAWSGLLNTEAFF. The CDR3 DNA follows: TGTGCCTGGAGTGGCCTCTTGAACACTGAAGCTTTCTTT.

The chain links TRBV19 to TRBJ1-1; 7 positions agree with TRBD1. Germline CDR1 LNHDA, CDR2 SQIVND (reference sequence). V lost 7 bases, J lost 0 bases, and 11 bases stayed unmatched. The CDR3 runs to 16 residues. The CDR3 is CASMTGSWGMNTEAFF. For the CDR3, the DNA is TGTGCCAGTATGACAGGGTCCTGGGGAATGAACACTGAAGCTTTCTTT.

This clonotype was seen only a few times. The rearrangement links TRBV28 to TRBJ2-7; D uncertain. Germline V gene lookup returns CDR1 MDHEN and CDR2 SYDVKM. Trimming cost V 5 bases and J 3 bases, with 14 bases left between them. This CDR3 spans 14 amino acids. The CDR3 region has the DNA TGTGCCAGCAGTCCCCCCGGATCCCTCTACGAGCAGTACTTC. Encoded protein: CASSPPGSLYEQYF.

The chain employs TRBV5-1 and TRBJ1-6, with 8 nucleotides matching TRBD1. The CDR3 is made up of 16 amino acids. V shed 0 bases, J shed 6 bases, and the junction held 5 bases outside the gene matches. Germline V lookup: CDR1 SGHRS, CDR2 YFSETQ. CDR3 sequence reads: CASSLDDTGGNSPLHF. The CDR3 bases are TGCGCCAGCAGCTTGGATGATACAGGGGGTAATTCACCCCTCCACTTT.

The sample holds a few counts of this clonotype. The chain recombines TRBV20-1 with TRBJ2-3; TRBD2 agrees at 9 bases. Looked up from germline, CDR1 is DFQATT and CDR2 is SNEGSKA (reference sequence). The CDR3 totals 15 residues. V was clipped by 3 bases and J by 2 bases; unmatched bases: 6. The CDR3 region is CSASWERGVTDTQYF. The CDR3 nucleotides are TGCAGTGCTAGCTGGGAGCGGGGGGTCACAGATACGCAGTATTTT.

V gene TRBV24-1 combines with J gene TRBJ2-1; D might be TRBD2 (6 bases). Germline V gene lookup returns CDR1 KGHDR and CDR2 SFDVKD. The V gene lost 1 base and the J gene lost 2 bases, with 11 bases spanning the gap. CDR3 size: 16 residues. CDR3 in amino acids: CATSDFSGSTYNEQFF. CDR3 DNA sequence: TGTGCCACCAGTGATTTCTCCGGGAGTACCTACAATGAGCAGTTCTTC.

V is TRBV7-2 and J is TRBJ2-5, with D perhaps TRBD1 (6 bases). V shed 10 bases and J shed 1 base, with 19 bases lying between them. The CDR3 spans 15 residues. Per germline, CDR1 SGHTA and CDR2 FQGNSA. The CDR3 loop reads CATSYQGLPQETQYF. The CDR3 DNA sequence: TGTGCCACCTCCTATCAGGGGCTTCCCCAAGAGACCCAGTACTTC.

The CDR3 DNA reads as TGTGCCACCATCGGTGGCGAGTTAGAAGCTTTCTTT. It codes for CATIGGELEAFF. The J gene is TRBJ1-1, the V gene TRBV12-3 or TRBV12-4; D is uncertain. The ends were cut back, 10 bases at V and 8 bases at J, with 17 bases in the middle. The CDR3 covers 12 residues.

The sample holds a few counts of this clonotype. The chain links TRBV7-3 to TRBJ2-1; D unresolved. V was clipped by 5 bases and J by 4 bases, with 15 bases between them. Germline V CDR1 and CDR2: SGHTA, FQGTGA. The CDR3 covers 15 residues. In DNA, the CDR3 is TGTGCCAGCAGCCCTGGGTCATCAACATACAATGAGCAGTTCTTC. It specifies CASSPGSSTYNEQFF.

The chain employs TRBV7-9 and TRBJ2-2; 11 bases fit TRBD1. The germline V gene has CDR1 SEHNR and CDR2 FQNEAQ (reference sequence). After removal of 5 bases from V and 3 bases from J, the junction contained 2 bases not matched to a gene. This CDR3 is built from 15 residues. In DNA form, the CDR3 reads TGTGCCAGCAGCGAGGGACAGGGGGACACCGGGGAGCTGTTTTTT. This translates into CASSEGQGDTGELFF.

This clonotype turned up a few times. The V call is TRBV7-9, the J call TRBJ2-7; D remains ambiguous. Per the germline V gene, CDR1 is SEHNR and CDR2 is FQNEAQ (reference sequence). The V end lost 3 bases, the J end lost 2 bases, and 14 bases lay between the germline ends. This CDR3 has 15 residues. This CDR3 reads CASSFGYSPTYEQYF. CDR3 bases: TGTGCCAGCAGCTTTGGCTACTCTCCGACCTACGAGCAGTACTTC.

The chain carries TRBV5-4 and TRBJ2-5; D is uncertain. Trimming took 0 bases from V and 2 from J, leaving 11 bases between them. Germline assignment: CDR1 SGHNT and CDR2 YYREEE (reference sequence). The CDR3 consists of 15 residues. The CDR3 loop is CASSLGYGPQETQYF. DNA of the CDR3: TGTGCCAGCAGCTTGGGTTACGGCCCGCAAGAGACCCAGTACTTC.

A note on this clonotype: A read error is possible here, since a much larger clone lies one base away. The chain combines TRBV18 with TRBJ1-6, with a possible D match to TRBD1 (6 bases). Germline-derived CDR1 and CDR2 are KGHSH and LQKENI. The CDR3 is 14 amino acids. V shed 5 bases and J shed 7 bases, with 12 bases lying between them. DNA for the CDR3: TGTGCCAGCTCAGCGGACAGAAAGAATTCACCCCTCCACTTT. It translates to CASSADRKNSPLHF.

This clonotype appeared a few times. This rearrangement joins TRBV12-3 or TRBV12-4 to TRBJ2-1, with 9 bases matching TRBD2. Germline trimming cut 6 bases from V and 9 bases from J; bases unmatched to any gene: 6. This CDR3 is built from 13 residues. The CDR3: CASRVSGRGEQFF. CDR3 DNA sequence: TGTGCCAGCAGGGTTAGCGGGAGAGGTGAGCAGTTCTTC.

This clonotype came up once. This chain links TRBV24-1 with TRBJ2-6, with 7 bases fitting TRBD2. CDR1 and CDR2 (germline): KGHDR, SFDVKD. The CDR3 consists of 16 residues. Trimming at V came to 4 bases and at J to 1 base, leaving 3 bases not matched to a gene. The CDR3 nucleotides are TGTGCCACCAGTGAGGGGGGGATATCTGGGGCCAACGTCCTGACTTTC. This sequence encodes CATSEGGISGANVLTF.

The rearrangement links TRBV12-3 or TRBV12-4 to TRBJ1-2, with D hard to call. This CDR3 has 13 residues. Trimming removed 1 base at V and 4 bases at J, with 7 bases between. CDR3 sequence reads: CASSLGLPYGYTF. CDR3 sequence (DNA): TGTGCCAGCAGTTTAGGACTGCCCTATGGCTACACCTTC.

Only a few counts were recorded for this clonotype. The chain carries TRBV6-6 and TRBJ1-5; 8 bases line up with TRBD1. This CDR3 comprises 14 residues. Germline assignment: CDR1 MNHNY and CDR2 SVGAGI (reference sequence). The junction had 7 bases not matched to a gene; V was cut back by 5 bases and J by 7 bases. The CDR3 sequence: CASSDPQGAQPQHF. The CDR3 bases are TGTGCCAGCAGTGACCCTCAGGGGGCCCAGCCCCAGCATTTT.

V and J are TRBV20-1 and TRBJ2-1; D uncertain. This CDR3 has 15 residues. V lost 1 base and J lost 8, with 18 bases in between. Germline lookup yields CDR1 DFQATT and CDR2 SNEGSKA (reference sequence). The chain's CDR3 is CSARAPGSPRDEQFF. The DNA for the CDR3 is TGCAGTGCTAGAGCCCCGGGCTCTCCAAGGGATGAGCAGTTCTTC.

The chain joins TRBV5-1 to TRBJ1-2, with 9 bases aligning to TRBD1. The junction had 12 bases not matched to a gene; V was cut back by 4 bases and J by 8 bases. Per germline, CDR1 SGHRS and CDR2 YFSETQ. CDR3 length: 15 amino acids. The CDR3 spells CASSLTVGQGGGYTF. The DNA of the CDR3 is TGCGCCAGCAGCCTAACAGTGGGACAGGGCGGCGGCTACACCTTC.

CDR3 residues: CASGTSGYNEQFF. DNA of the CDR3: TGTGCCAGCGGGACTAGCGGATACAATGAGCAGTTCTTC. The rearrangement uses TRBV12-3 or TRBV12-4 and TRBJ2-1, with 11 bases matching TRBD2. CDR3 length: 13 amino acids. The J segment lost 4 bases and the V segment lost 8 bases, leaving 1 base of the junction unmatched.

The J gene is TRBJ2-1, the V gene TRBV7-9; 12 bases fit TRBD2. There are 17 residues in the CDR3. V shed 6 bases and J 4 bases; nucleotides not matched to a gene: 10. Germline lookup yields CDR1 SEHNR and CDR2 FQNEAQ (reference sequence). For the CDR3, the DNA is TGTGCCAGCAGAGAGCCACTAGCGGGGGGACTTTACAATGAGCAGTTCTTC. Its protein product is CASREPLAGGLYNEQFF.

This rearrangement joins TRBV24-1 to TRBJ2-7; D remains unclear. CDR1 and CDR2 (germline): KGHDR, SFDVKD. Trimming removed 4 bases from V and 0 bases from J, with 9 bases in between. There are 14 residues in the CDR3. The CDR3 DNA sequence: TGTGCCACCAGTGACGGGCTGAGCTCCTACGAGCAGTACTTC. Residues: CATSDGLSSYEQYF.

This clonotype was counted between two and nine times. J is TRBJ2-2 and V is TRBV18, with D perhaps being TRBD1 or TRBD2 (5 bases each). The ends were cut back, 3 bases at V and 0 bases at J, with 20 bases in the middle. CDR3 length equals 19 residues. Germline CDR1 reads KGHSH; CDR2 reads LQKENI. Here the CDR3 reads CASSPNLGEGTTNTGELFF. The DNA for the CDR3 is TGTGCCAGCTCACCCAATCTGGGGGAAGGGACGACGAACACCGGGGAGCTGTTTTTT.

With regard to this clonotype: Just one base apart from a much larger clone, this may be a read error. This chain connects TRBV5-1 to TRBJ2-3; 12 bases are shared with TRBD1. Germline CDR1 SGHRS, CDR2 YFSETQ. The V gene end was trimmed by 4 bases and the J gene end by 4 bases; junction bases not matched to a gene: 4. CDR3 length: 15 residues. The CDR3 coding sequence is TGCGCCAGCAGCCCGGGACAGGGGGCACCAGATACGCAGTATTTT. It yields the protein CASSPGQGAPDTQYF.

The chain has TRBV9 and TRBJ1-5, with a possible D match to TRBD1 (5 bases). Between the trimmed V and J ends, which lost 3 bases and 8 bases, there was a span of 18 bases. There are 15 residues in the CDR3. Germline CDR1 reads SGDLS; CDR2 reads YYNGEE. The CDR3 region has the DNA TGTGCCAGCAGCGCCGGTAGGGTCCAAGGGGAGCCCCAGCATTTT. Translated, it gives CASSAGRVQGEPQHF.

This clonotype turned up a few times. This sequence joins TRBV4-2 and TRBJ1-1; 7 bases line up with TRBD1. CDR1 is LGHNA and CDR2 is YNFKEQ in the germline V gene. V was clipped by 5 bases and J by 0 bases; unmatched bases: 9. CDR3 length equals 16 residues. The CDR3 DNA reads TGTGCCAGCAGCTCAAGAGGGGACAGCATGAACACTGAAGCTTTCTTT. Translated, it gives CASSSRGDSMNTEAFF.

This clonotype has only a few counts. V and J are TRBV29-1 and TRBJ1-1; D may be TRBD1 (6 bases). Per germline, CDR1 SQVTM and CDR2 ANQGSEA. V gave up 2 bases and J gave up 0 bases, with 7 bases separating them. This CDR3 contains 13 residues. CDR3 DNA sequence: TGCAGCGTTGAAAGGGGGATGAACACTGAAGCTTTCTTT. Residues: CSVERGMNTEAFF.

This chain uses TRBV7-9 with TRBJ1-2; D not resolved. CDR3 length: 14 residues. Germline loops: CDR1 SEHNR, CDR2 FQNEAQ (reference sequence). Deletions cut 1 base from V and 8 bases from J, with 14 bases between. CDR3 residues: CASSLELGQEGYTF. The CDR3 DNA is TGTGCCAGCAGCTTAGAACTTGGCCAGGAAGGCTACACCTTC.